This T cell receptor beta chain was sequenced during a study of T cell responses to AZD1222 COVID-19 vaccine. Only in-frame clones appear in the TCRdb table, and some are missing; sequencing was by immunoSEQ multiplex PCR. The sample carries about 54,000 clones, 65% to 90% recorded once. Whole-study results and caveats: The donor group comprised mostly white British people and more females; the analysis possibly underestimated clonal diversity.

As for this clone: Its cognate antigen is unknown.

There are 17 residues in the CDR3. V lost 7 bases to trimming and J lost 3 bases; unmatched junction nucleotides: 17. Looked up from germline, CDR1 is SQVTM and CDR2 is ANQGSEA. Sample: peripheral blood, taken 28 days after the second AZD1222 dose. V gene TRBV29-1 combines with J gene TRBJ2-7; 11 bases align to TRBD1. This sequence was found in an adult who received the AZD1222 COVID-19 vaccine. CDR3 loop: CSAHQLREGTGGYEQYF. For the CDR3, the DNA is TGCAGCGCTCATCAACTCCGGGAGGGGACAGGGGGCTACGAGCAGTACTTC.